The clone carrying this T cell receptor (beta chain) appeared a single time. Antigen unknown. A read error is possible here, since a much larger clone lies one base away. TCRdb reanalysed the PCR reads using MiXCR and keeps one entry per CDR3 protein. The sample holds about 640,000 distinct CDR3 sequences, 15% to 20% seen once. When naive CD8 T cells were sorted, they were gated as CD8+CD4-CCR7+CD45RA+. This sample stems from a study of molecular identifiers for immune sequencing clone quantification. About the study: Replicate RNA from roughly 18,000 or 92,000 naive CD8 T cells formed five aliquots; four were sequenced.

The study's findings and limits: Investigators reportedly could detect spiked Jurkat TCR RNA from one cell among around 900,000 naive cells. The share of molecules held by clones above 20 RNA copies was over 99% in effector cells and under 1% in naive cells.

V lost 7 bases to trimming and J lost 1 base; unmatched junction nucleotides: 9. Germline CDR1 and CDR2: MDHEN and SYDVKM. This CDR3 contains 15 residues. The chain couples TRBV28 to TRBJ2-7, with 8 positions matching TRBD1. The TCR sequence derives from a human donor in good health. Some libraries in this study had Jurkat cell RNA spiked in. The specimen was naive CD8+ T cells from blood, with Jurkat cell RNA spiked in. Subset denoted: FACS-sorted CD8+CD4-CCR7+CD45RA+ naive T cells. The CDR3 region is CASTQGQVPSYEQYF. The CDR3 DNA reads TGTGCCAGCACCCAGGGACAGGTGCCATCCTACGAGCAGTACTTC.